This T cell receptor (beta chain) was profiled in a study of breast tumors, draining lymph nodes, adjacent tissues. TCRdb analysed the multiplex PCR reads with MiXCR anew, one entry per CDR3 protein. The table lists roughly 11,000 distinct CDR3 sequences, 53% of them singletons. A few counts support this clonotype. Its target is not known. V gave up 5 bases and J gave up 5 bases, with 13 bases separating them. The CDR3 loop spans 14 amino acids. Germline values: CDR1 MNHEY, CDR2 SVGAGI. Whole-study results and caveats: Compared with lymph nodes, tumors were less diverse; compared with nontumor tissue, more.

The chain recombines TRBV6-5 with TRBJ1-5; D might be TRBD1 (5 bases). Sample: breast tumor tissue. The TCR originated in a female donor with breast cancer. Some clones in this sample may be carry-over from other donors' samples. The DNA for the CDR3 is TGTGCCAGCAGTGACAGAGGGGCCTATCAGCCCCAGCATTTT. Translated: CASSDRGAYQPQHF.